The rows below give T cell receptor beta chains drawn from one sample of a study of early T cells in non-severe SARS-CoV-2 infection. In TCRdb, the 5' RACE reads were re-called with MiXCR into one record per CDR3 protein. The table shows tens of thousands of distinct CDR3 sequences, with 4.5% to 6% occurring only once. The material sequenced was whole blood. The origin of the receptors is an adult who was a healthcare worker with PCR-confirmed SARS-CoV-2 infection or an uninfected control (not recorded which). The CDR3 runs from the conserved cysteine through the conserved F or W. A D gene is named only where the DNA matches it firmly. Rows may omit the clone size; those that give it use once, few, many or a size class.

d_call | clone_size | j_call | v_call | cdr3_aa | cdr3_nt
- | many | TRBJ1-4 | TRBV20-1 | CSAIPSLSEKLFF | TGCAGCGCGATTCCTTCCCTTAGTGAAAAACTGTTTTTT
TRBD2 | many | TRBJ2-2 | TRBV12-3/TRBV12-4 | CASRTYLAGNTGELFF | TGTGCCAGCAGGACCTATCTAGCGGGGAACACCGGGGAGCTGTTTTTT
TRBD1 | many | TRBJ2-5 | TRBV20-1 | CSARTGGQETQYF | TGCAGTGCTCGGACAGGGGGCCAAGAGACCCAGTACTTC
TRBD1 | many | TRBJ1-2 | TRBV27 | CASSPGVRGRGYTF | TGTGCCAGCAGTCCCGGGGTCAGGGGGCGAGGCTACACCTTC
TRBD2 | - | TRBJ2-1 | TRBV7-2 | CASSLVRLAEYNEQFF | TGTGCCAGCAGCTTAGTGAGGCTAGCGGAGTACAATGAGCAGTTCTTC
TRBD2 | - | TRBJ2-1 | TRBV11-2 | CASSPRGGLSSYNEQFF | TGTGCCAGCAGCCCCCGGGGGGGACTATCCTCCTACAATGAGCAGTTCTTC
TRBD2 | many | TRBJ2-2 | TRBV5-6 | CASSPRSGSTAGELFF | TGTGCCAGCAGCCCCCGGAGCGGGAGTACGGCCGGGGAGCTGTTTTTT
TRBD2 | many | TRBJ2-1 | TRBV28 | CASSPTLAGGLNEQFF | TGTGCCAGCAGTCCCACTCTAGCGGGAGGATTGAATGAGCAGTTCTTC
- | many | TRBJ1-2 | TRBV6-2/TRBV6-3 | CAAATLYGYTF | TGTGCCGCCGCGACTTTATATGGCTACACCTTC
TRBD2 | many | TRBJ2-5 | TRBV4-2 | CASSPLTSGETQETQYF | TGTGCCAGCAGCCCACTCACTAGCGGGGAAACCCAAGAGACCCAGTACTTC
- | many | TRBJ2-1 | TRBV2 | CASSLGANEQFF | TGTGCCAGCAGTTTGGGGGCCAATGAGCAGTTCTTC
- | - | TRBJ2-2 | TRBV20-1 | CSPRANTGELFF | TGCAGTCCCCGCGCGAACACCGGGGAGCTGTTTTTT
- | many | TRBJ2-7 | TRBV11-2 | CASSPGAAGVYEQYF | TGTGCCAGCAGCCCAGGGGCAGCCGGGGTCTACGAGCAGTACTTC
- | few | TRBJ2-3 | TRBV7-9 | CASSSPGTQAHTDTQYF | TGTGCCAGCAGCTCGCCCGGGACCCAAGCGCACACAGATACGCAGTATTTT
TRBD1 | many | TRBJ2-7 | TRBV19 | CASTLQGGPYEQYF | TGTGCCAGTACCCTACAGGGGGGCCCCTACGAGCAGTACTTC
TRBD2 | many | TRBJ2-2 | TRBV7-2 | CASSPFVAGGPGTGELFF | TGTGCCAGCAGCCCTTTCGTAGCGGGAGGGCCGGGAACCGGGGAGCTGTTTTTT
- | many | TRBJ1-5 | TRBV2 | CASSHKTDTGNQPQHF | TGTGCCAGCAGCCACAAGACGGATACGGGCAATCAGCCCCAGCATTTT
- | many | TRBJ1-6 | TRBV14 | CASSQEMGGISPLHF | TGTGCCAGCAGCCAAGAAATGGGAGGGATTTCACCCCTCCACTTT
- | many | TRBJ1-1 | TRBV7-9 | CATEKSAEAFF | TGTGCCACCGAGAAGAGTGCTGAAGCTTTCTTT
TRBD1 | few | TRBJ1-1 | TRBV2 | CASRRQGAITEAFF | TGTGCCAGCAGGAGACAGGGGGCGATTACTGAAGCTTTCTTT
- | few | TRBJ2-1 | TRBV2 | CASINNEQFF | TGTGCCAGCATAAACAATGAGCAGTTCTTC
- | many | TRBJ2-7 | TRBV18 | CASSPTQVVEQYF | TGTGCCAGCTCACCAACACAGGTGGTGGAGCAGTACTTC
- | many | TRBJ1-5 | TRBV6-2/TRBV6-3 | CASSLRFGPQHF | TGTGCCAGCAGTCTCCGATTTGGGCCCCAGCATTTT
TRBD1 | many | TRBJ2-6 | TRBV15 | CATGQGSSSGANVLTF | TGTGCCACTGGACAGGGTTCGAGCTCTGGGGCCAACGTCCTGACTTTC
- | - | TRBJ1-5 | TRBV20-1 | CSAREGIGQPQHF | TGCAGTGCTAGAGAAGGGATCGGCCAGCCCCAGCATTTT
- | few | TRBJ2-4 | TRBV6-1 | CASRSGEVQNIQYF | TGTGCCAGCAGGTCGGGAGAAGTCCAAAACATTCAGTACTTC
TRBD2 | few | TRBJ2-5 | TRBV10-3 | CAISERLAGSQETQYF | TGTGCCATCAGTGAAAGACTAGCGGGGTCCCAAGAGACCCAGTACTTC
TRBD1 | many | TRBJ2-7 | TRBV18 | CASSPQQGTNEQYF | TGTGCCAGCTCACCCCAACAGGGGACCAACGAGCAGTACTTC
- | - | TRBJ2-7 | TRBV2 | CASSEEGASYEQYF | TGTGCCAGCAGTGAAGAAGGGGCGTCCTACGAGCAGTACTTC
TRBD2 | many | TRBJ2-7 | TRBV10-3 | CAIAAGGTSYEQYF | TGTGCCATCGCAGCGGGAGGGACCTCCTACGAGCAGTACTTC
- | - | TRBJ2-3 | TRBV7-8 | CASSLTGFSTDTQYF | TGTGCCAGCAGCCTCACTGGGTTCAGCACAGATACGCAGTATTTT
- | - | TRBJ2-1 | TRBV6-6 | CASSSPTRIEQFF | TGTGCCAGCAGTTCCCCCACTAGGATTGAGCAGTTCTTC
- | many | TRBJ2-1 | TRBV28 | CASSLTFEDEQFF | TGTGCCAGCAGTTTAACCTTCGAGGATGAGCAGTTCTTC
- | many | TRBJ1-3 | TRBV27 | CASKPGMVSGNTIYF | TGTGCCAGCAAGCCAGGAATGGTCTCTGGAAACACCATATATTTT
- | - | TRBJ1-1 | TRBV4-2 | CASSQGGQVNTEAFF | TGTGCCAGCAGCCAAGGAGGGCAGGTGAACACTGAAGCTTTCTTT
- | - | TRBJ2-5 | TRBV5-5 | CASSLWEETQYF | TGTGCCAGCAGCTTGTGGGAAGAGACCCAGTACTTC
TRBD1 | once | TRBJ1-6 | TRBV6-6 | CASSPGQGMDSPLHF | TGTGCCAGCAGCCCGGGACAGGGTATGGATTCACCCCTCCACTTT
- | many | TRBJ1-3 | TRBV2 | CASSDLRSSGNTIYF | TGTGCCAGCAGTGACCTCAGATCCTCTGGAAACACCATATATTTT
TRBD2 | few | TRBJ2-5 | TRBV7-2 | CASSFTSGGTRFKETQYF | TGTGCCAGCAGCTTTACTAGCGGGGGGACGAGATTCAAAGAGACCCAGTACTTC
- | many | TRBJ1-1 | TRBV7-2 | CASSSQGSTEAFF | TGTGCCAGCAGCTCCCAGGGATCCACTGAAGCTTTCTTT
- | - | TRBJ1-2 | TRBV5-1 | CASSLSQVNGYTF | TGCGCCAGCAGCTTATCCCAGGTCAATGGCTACACCTTC
- | many | TRBJ2-2 | TRBV5-1 | CASSMGAYGTGELFF | TGCGCCAGCAGCATGGGGGCGTATGGAACCGGGGAGCTGTTTTTT
- | many | TRBJ2-2 | TRBV4-2 | CASSQPGGGELFF | TGTGCCAGCAGCCAACCCGGGGGCGGGGAGCTGTTTTTT
- | few | TRBJ1-6 | TRBV7-7 | CASSLSWQSHNSPLHF | TGTGCTAGCAGCTTGAGCTGGCAGTCCCATAATTCACCCCTCCACTTT
TRBD1 | - | TRBJ1-4 | TRBV12-3/TRBV12-4 | CASSFGTGDEKLFF | TGTGCCAGCAGTTTCGGTACAGGGGATGAAAAACTGTTTTTT
- | many | TRBJ1-3 | TRBV28 | CASTSGLRFSSGNTIYF | TGTGCCAGCACCTCTGGGTTGCGTTTCAGCTCTGGAAACACCATATATTTT
- | few | TRBJ2-5 | TRBV11-2 | CASSLGLIETQYF | TGTGCCAGCAGCTTAGGTCTTATTGAGACCCAGTACTTC
- | many | TRBJ1-5 | TRBV6-1 | CASSEGSRNQPQHF | TGTGCCAGCAGTGAAGGCTCCCGGAATCAGCCCCAGCATTTT
- | many | TRBJ1-1 | TRBV14 | CASSHGQPPMNTEAFF | TGTGCCAGCAGCCACGGACAGCCCCCAATGAACACTGAAGCTTTCTTT
- | - | TRBJ1-5 | TRBV29-1 | CSVAGQSNQPQHF | TGCAGCGTTGCAGGGCAAAGCAATCAGCCCCAGCATTTT
- | - | TRBJ1-1 | TRBV3-1 | CASSQDSMNTEAFF | TGTGCCAGCAGCCAAGACAGCATGAACACTGAAGCTTTCTTT
TRBD2 | - | TRBJ2-4 | TRBV20-1 | CSASPPNSGGSIQYF | TGCAGTGCTAGTCCCCCCAACAGCGGGGGGTCCATTCAGTACTTC
- | many | TRBJ2-3 | TRBV28 | CASSLGLRTTRTDTQYF | TGTGCCAGCAGTTTGGGGCTTAGGACTACCCGAACAGATACGCAGTATTTT
- | - | TRBJ2-1 | TRBV7-7 | CASSLSRGNEQFF | TGTGCTAGCAGCTTATCTCGGGGGAATGAGCAGTTCTTC
TRBD2 | many | TRBJ2-7 | TRBV28 | CASSSGTSGSHEQYF | TGTGCCAGCAGCTCCGGGACTAGCGGGAGCCACGAGCAGTACTTC